This T cell receptor beta chain is from a study of shared clonotypes between healthy human individuals. Overall study: Donors had three CD4 naive, three CD4 memory, two CD8 naive and one CD8 memory plate apiece.

Assay used: immunoSEQ multiplex PCR; TCRdb lists only in-frame clones, some missing. The sample consists of hundreds of thousands of clones, 90% to 98% of them appearing once. Sequenced material: memory CD8+ T cells sorted from blood. Subset given: CD45RO+ cells pooled with CCR7-negative TemRA cells. The sequence came from a man under 40 in good health.

CDR3: CASSLGLRFRGRDTDTQYF. The CDR3 region has the DNA TGCGCCAGCAGCCTGGGGCTCAGATTCAGGGGGCGAGACACAGATACGCAGTATTTT. V is TRBV4-1 and J is TRBJ2-3, with TRBD1 matching 8 bases. J gave up 2 bases and V 4 bases, and 17 bases lay outside the gene matches. Germline V gene data show CDR1 as MGHRA and CDR2 as YSYEKL. There are 19 residues in the CDR3.